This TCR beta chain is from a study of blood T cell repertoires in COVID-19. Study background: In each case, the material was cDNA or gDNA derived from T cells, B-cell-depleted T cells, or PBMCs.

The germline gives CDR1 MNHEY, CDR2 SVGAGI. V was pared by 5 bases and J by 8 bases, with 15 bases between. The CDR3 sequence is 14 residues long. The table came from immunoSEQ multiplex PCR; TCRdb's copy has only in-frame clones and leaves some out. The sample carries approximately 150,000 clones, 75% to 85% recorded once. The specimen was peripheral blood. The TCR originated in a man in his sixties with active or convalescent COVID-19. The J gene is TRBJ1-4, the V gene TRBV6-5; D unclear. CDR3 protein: CASSKQRFAEKLFF. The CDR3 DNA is TGTGCCAGCAGTAAGCAGCGGTTTGCGGAAAAACTGTTTTTT.